This is a list of T cell receptor beta chains from one sample in a study of blood T cell repertoires in COVID-19. TCRdb's copy holds only in-frame clones and misses some; the assay was immunoSEQ multiplex PCR. The sample carries around 150,000 clones, 85% recorded once. Sequenced input: peripheral blood. All receptors come from a human donor with acute or convalescent COVID-19. The donor label of this sample is uncertain. The CDR3 runs from the conserved cysteine through the conserved F or W. A D gene is named only where the DNA matches it firmly. Clone sizes are given selectively: once, few, many, or a class where the clone is expanded.

clone_size,d_call,j_call,v_call,cdr3_length,cdr3_nt,cdr3_aa
few,TRBD2,TRBJ2-6,TRBV9,18,TGTGCCAGCAGCCCGTTAGCGGGGGGAAGCTCTGGGGCCAACGTCCTGACTTTC,CASSPLAGGSSGANVLTF
-,TRBD1,TRBJ2-1,TRBV9,13,TGTGCCAGCAGCGTAGTCGGGACAGGGGAGCAGTTCTTC,CASSVVGTGEQFF
-,-,TRBJ2-1,TRBV7-9,15,TGTGCCAGCAGCTTAGACGGCAGGGCCTTCAATGAGCAGTTCTTC,CASSLDGRAFNEQFF
-,TRBD1,TRBJ1-5,TRBV2,15,TGTGCCAGCAGTGGCCCCGGGACAGGTCTTGTGACCCAGCATTTT,CASSGPGTGLVTQHF
-,-,TRBJ2-1,TRBV2,16,TGTGCCAGCTCCAGGCCGGGGGATTACGTTTACAATGAGCAGTTCTTC,CASSRPGDYVYNEQFF
once,TRBD1,TRBJ1-6,TRBV30,13,TGTGCCTGCATGACAGGGGGCAAATCACCCCTCCACTTT,CACMTGGKSPLHF
-,-,TRBJ1-2,TRBV7-9,14,TGTGCCAGCAGCTTAGCGCAGGGGAGTAATGGCTACACCTTC,CASSLAQGSNGYTF
-,-,TRBJ1-5,TRBV9,15,TGTGCCAGCAGCGTAGGACAGTATAGCAATCAGCCCCAGCATTTT,CASSVGQYSNQPQHF
-,TRBD1,TRBJ1-1,TRBV9,17,TGTGCCAGCAGCGTAGCCCCCGGCCGGGACAGGGGGAGGAAAGCTTTCTTT,CASSVAPGRDRGRKAFF
-,-,TRBJ1-5,TRBV5-8,19,TGTGCCAGCAGCTTGCAGGGTCCCCCCGTAATCAATAGCAATCAGCCCCAGCATTTT,CASSLQGPPVINSNQPQHF
few,-,TRBJ1-4,TRBV9,16,TGTGCCAGCAGCTCAAGTCGGGGCAGGGGCAATGAAAAACTGTTTTTT,CASSSSRGRGNEKLFF
-,-,TRBJ1-1,TRBV4-3,15,TGCGCCAGCAGCCAAGATATGCGGGGTGTGTCTGAAGCTTTCTTT,CASSQDMRGVSEAFF
once,TRBD1,TRBJ1-6,TRBV2,15,TGTGCCAGCAGTCAAACAGGGGGCGCGGGTTCACCCCTCCACTTT,CASSQTGGAGSPLHF
-,-,TRBJ1-1,TRBV29-1,14,TGCAGCGCTTACGGACCAGGGCAAGGCACTGAAGCTTTCTTT,CSAYGPGQGTEAFF
once,-,TRBJ1-1,TRBV25-1,14,TGTGCCAGCAGTCCACCAGGATTGAACACTGAAGCTTTCTTT,CASSPPGLNTEAFF
-,-,TRBJ1-5,TRBV27,13,TGTGCCAGCAGACCAACAGGAAATCAGCCCCAGCATTTT,CASRPTGNQPQHF
few,-,TRBJ2-5,TRBV30,11,TGTGCCTGGAGTGTACTCGGGACCCAGTACTTC,CAWSVLGTQYF
-,TRBD1,TRBJ2-2,TRBV7-3,13,TGTGCCAGCAGCTCACAGGGGAACGGGGAGCTGTTTTTT,CASSSQGNGELFF
-,-,TRBJ2-1,TRBV23-1,18,TGCGCCAGCAGTCAACCCCTCTTCGAGTCGGGCTCCTACAATGAGCAGTTCTTC,CASSQPLFESGSYNEQFF
-,TRBD2,TRBJ2-1,TRBV2,14,TGTGCCAGCAGTCGGGGGGGGCCATACAATGAGCAGTTCTTC,CASSRGGPYNEQFF
-,-,TRBJ1-1,TRBV18,15,TGTGCCAGCTCACCCGACACTTTCATGAACACTGAAGCTTTCTTT,CASSPDTFMNTEAFF
few,-,TRBJ2-7,TRBV4-1,16,TGCGCCAGCAGCCAAGATAGGGGCTCAGGAGGGAACGAGCAGTACTTC,CASSQDRGSGGNEQYF
-,TRBD1,TRBJ2-5,TRBV5-4,15,TGTGCCAGCAGCCCGGGACAGGGGAGGTCAGAGACCCAGTACTTC,CASSPGQGRSETQYF